The following is a TCR beta chain sequence with its context. This entry is derived from a study of cytomegalovirus exposure and HLA in healthy donors. The PCR made use of 60 Vbeta and 13 Jbeta primers. The protocol was immunoSEQ multiplex PCR, while the TCRdb copy is restricted to in-frame clones and leaves out a portion. The sample comprises fewer than 90,000 clones, roughly 80% of which are singletons, and about 14% rests with the top ten. V was pared by 8 bases and J by 9 bases, with 5 bases of the junction left unmatched. The V gene's germline CDR1 is ENHRY and CDR2 SYGVKD. This CDR3 is built from 13 residues.

The source is a woman in her forties in good health and CMV-seropositive. The sample taken for sequencing was PBMCs. The chain is built from TRBV10-3 and TRBJ2-1; TRBD2 aligns across 12 bases. This CDR3 is CAIGLAGMSEQFF. CDR3 bases: TGTGCCATCGGACTAGCGGGGATGTCTGAGCAGTTCTTC.